This T cell receptor beta chain was profiled in a study of shared clonotypes between healthy human individuals. Whole-study results and caveats: For naive CD4 cells, approximately 5% of clonotypes were shared across a few donors.

Here immunoSEQ multiplex PCR was the method, and the copy in TCRdb shows in-frame clones only, minus some. In the table there are over a million clones, roughly 96% of which are singletons. A note on this clone: As yet, its antigen is unknown.

The TCR was taken from a man younger than 45 in good health. Sequenced input: naive CD4+ T cells sorted from blood. Subset indicated: CD45RA+ positively selected.

This chain's CDR3 is CASSTGLAGLGELFF. CDR3 DNA sequence: TGTGCCAGCTCAACGGGACTAGCGGGACTCGGGGAGCTGTTTTTT. The chain couples TRBV18 to TRBJ2-2, with 13 bases that match TRBD2. The V gene's germline CDR1 is KGHSH and CDR2 LQKENI. CDR3 length equals 15 residues. J lost 7 bases, V lost 5 bases, and 4 bases had no gene match.